In this sample, the clone carrying this TCR beta chain turned up a few times. The data originate from a study of T cells in Graves' hyperthyroidism and ophthalmopathy. About the study: Peripheral blood specimens were obtained at initial diagnosis, prior to any treatment.

There were TCR beta CDR3 regions amplified from RNA transcripts. TCR CDR3 regions were first amplified by RT-PCR with HTBI primers. TCRdb ran MiXCR on the multiplex PCR reads and lists one entry per CDR3 protein. The table records 500,000 to 750,000 distinct CDR3 sequences, 15% to 18% of them present only once. Diagnoses were made from clinical symptoms, serum measures (thyroxine and TRAb), thyroid ultrasound and orbital computed tomography. This receptor was obtained from a woman aged 25 to 45 with Graves' hyperthyroidism. Sequences were obtained from blood.

This CDR3 is CSVRAGGETQYF. The CDR3 DNA reads TGCAGTGTGAGGGCCGGGGGAGAGACCCAGTACTTC. This rearrangement joins TRBV20-1 to TRBJ2-5, with a possible D match to TRBD2 (6 bases). There are 12 residues in the CDR3. The germline CDR1 and CDR2 sequences are DFQATT and SNEGSKA (reference sequence). Trimming pared 7 bases from V and 4 bases from J, leaving 13 bases between.